These 9 T cell receptor beta chains were sequenced from one sample in a study of T cell clonality in common variable immunodeficiency. This table comes from immunoSEQ multiplex PCR, and its TCRdb copy is limited to in-frame clones, with some not included. This sample carries about 52,000 clones, none of them present only once. Source material: peripheral blood mononuclear cells. The receptors were gathered from a person between 18 and 75 years old in good health.

This clone was seen repeatedly, ten times or more. From the germline J gene comes the end of the CDR3, since the read stops 3 residues before it. The V and J genes are TRBV6-4 and TRBJ2-1, with 7 bases lining up with TRBD1. V lost 5 bases to trimming and J lost 8 bases; unmatched junction nucleotides: 12. Germline V CDR1 and CDR2: MRHNA, SNTAGT. CDR3 size: 15 residues. Here the CDR3 reads CASSRDREFIDEQFF. CDR3 bases read: TGTGCCAGCAGTAGGGACAGAGAATTTATCGATGAG.

In its sample, this clone was seen many times. Partial CDR3 DNA: TGTGCCAGCAGCCCGTCGACGGGTGGGCCC. Translated: CASSPSTGGP. The CDR3 in its entirety is CASSPSTGGPQHF. The chain has TRBV5-4 and TRBJ1-5; no definite D call. The read terminates 3 residues ahead of where the CDR3 ends, so the germline J gene completes it. The ends were cut back, 4 bases at V and 9 bases at J, with 14 bases in the middle. This CDR3 has 13 amino acids. From germline, CDR1 is SGHNT and CDR2 YYREEE (reference sequence).

This clone was counted at least ten times. Read sequence stops 3 residues before the CDR3 end, and the germline J gene provides the missing end. The genes are TRBV6-2 or TRBV6-3 and TRBJ1-1; D might be TRBD1 (6 bases). Between the trimmed V and J ends, which lost 0 bases and 7 bases, there was a span of 12 bases. The germline V gene encodes CDR1 MNHEY and CDR2 SVGEGT. The length of the CDR3 is 14 residues. The CDR3 is CASSYSRQEHEAFF. The covered CDR3 bases are TGTGCCAGCAGTTACTCGAGACAGGAGCATGAA.

The table lists this clone with many counts. Read coverage stops 3 residues before the CDR3 terminus; the germline J gene supplies the remainder. The V call is TRBV2, the J call TRBJ2-2; no firm D call. Looked up from germline, CDR1 is SNHLY and CDR2 is FYNNEI. This CDR3 spans 13 amino acids. V lost 6 bases and J lost 9, with 14 bases in between. This CDR3 reads CASRENPGRELFF. The CDR3 bases that were read are TGTGCCAGCAGGGAGAATCCGGGTAGGGAG. Full variable domain (remainder filled in from reference TRBV2 and TRBJ2-2): EPEVTQTPSHQVTQMGQEVILRCVPISNHLYFYWYRQILGQKVEFLVSFYNNEISEKSEIFDDQFSVERPDGSNFTLKIRSTKLEDSAMYFCASRENPGRELFFGEGSRLTVL.

This clone was detected many times. The DNA ends 3 residues before the CDR3 does, and the rest of the CDR3 is filled in from the germline J gene. The V gene is TRBV7-8, the J gene TRBJ1-5; D ambiguous. V was trimmed by 3 bases and J by 3 bases, leaving 15 bases between them. Germline V gene lookup returns CDR1 SGHVS and CDR2 FQNEAQ. The CDR3 loop spans 16 amino acids. Partial CDR3 DNA: TGTGCCAGCAGCTTGTACCAGGCACCGTTCAATCAGCCC. This codes for CASSLYQAPFNQP. The complete CDR3 sequence is CASSLYQAPFNQPQHF.

This clone was counted many times. Partial CDR3 DNA: TGTGCCAGCAGCCAAGATTGGCAGTTGGTCACCGGGGAG. It codes for CASSQDWQLVTGE. The whole CDR3 is CASSQDWQLVTGELFF. The V gene is TRBV4-2, the J gene TRBJ2-2; D is ambiguous. The read ends 3 residues shy of where the CDR3 ends; the end is completed using the germline J gene. In germline, CDR1 is LGHNA, CDR2 YNFKEQ. V lost 0 bases, J lost 4 bases, and 12 bases lay in between. CDR3 length: 16 residues.

This clone has at least ten counts. The read terminates 3 residues ahead of where the CDR3 ends, so the germline J gene completes it. The chain recombines TRBV18 with TRBJ2-2, with 7 bases identical to TRBD2. CDR3 size: 16 residues. The trim removed 5 bases at V and 4 bases at J, leaving 10 bases unmatched. CDR1 is KGHSH, CDR2 LQKENI, per germline. The sequenced CDR3 bases are TGTGCCAGCTCATACGCGACTAGCCCCCTCACCGGGGAG. Its translation: CASSYATSPLTGE. The whole CDR3 protein reads CASSYATSPLTGELFF.

This clone was seen repeatedly, ten times or more. The read terminates 3 residues ahead of where the CDR3 ends, so the germline J gene completes it. The V call is TRBV5-1, the J call TRBJ1-2, with 7 bases matching TRBD1. CDR1 SGHRS and CDR2 YFSETQ come from the germline V gene. The CDR3 has 13 residues. With V trimmed by 2 bases and J by 4 bases, 2 bases remained unmatched. The sequenced part of the CDR3 DNA is TGCGCCAGCAGCTTTACAGGGGCCTATGGC. This codes for CASSFTGAYG. The CDR3 in its entirety is CASSFTGAYGYTF.

This clone appeared many times. The CDR3 extends 3 residues past the end of the read, so its final part is completed from the germline J gene. The chain carries TRBV7-8 and TRBJ2-4, with a possible D match to TRBD1 (6 bases). The CDR3 runs to 18 residues. The germline gives CDR1 SGHVS, CDR2 FQNEAQ. V gave up 2 bases and J gave up 0 bases, with 17 bases separating them. The CDR3 sequence is CASSLSGRGTGAKNIQYF. The sequenced CDR3 bases are TGTGCCAGCAGCTTATCAGGAAGGGGGACGGGAGCCAAAAACATT. The variable domain in full, with the rest retrieved from reference TRBV7-8 and TRBJ2-4, is GAGVSQSPRYKVAKRGQDVALRCDPISGHVSLFWYQQALGQGPEFLTYFQNEAQLDKSGLPSDRFFAERPEGSVSTLKIQRTQQEDSAVYLCASSLSGRGTGAKNIQYFGAGTRLSVL.